The 10 T cell receptor beta chains in this list originate from one sample, sequenced in a study of tumor and adjacent non-tumor tissue in lung cancer. TCRbeta libraries were built with three rounds of nested PCR, modified from ARM-PCR. TCRdb used MiXCR to reprocess the multiplex PCR reads, holding one entry per CDR3 protein. Among roughly 150,000 distinct CDR3 sequences listed, roughly 70% were seen once. No cell sorting was done before RNA was extracted from the tissue. Sample: lung tumor tissue. The receptors derive from a man in his fifties or sixties with small cell lung cancer.

This clonotype was observed many times. The chain recombines TRBV6-1 with TRBJ1-6; D is undetermined. From germline, CDR1 is MNHNS and CDR2 SASEGT. V lost 2 bases and J lost 8, with 13 bases in between. The CDR3 contains 15 residues. The CDR3 nucleotides read TGTGCCAGCAGTGAACAAATAGAGGCCTATTCACCCCTCCACTTT. It encodes CASSEQIEAYSPLHF.

The chain links TRBV6-1 to TRBJ2-7; the D call may be TRBD1 or TRBD2 (7 bases each). CDR3 length: 15 amino acids. CDR1 and CDR2 (germline): MNHNS, SASEGT. The chain's CDR3 is CASRGGLAPGHEQNV. CDR3 bases: TGTGCGAGCAGGGGGGGGCTAGCGCCAGGCCACGAGCAGAACGTC.

The chain joins TRBV11-3 to TRBJ2-3, with D unresolved. The J call may be wrong; the DNA end is better matched by TRBJ1-5. CDR1 is SGHNT and CDR2 is YENEEA in the germline V gene. The CDR3 length is 14 residues. Here the CDR3 DNA reads TGTGCCAGCAGCTTAAATAGCATCACAGATACGCAGCATTTT. Translating gives CASSLNSITDTQHF.

The chain couples TRBV20-1 to TRBJ2-1; D gene unclear. This CDR3 comprises 16 residues. V lost 5 bases and J 7 bases, leaving 24 bases between the germline ends. CDR1 and CDR2 (germline): DFQATT, SNEGSKA (reference sequence). CDR3: CSAPIHLANLGNEQFF. The CDR3 coding sequence is TGCAGTGCTCCCATCCACTTGGCGAACTTGGGGAATGAGCAGTTCTTC.

This clonotype was seen repeatedly, ten times or more. The rearrangement uses TRBV19 and TRBJ1-6; 7 positions match TRBD1. Trimming took 5 bases from V and 7 from J; bases not matched to a gene: 5. Germline CDR1 and CDR2: LNHDA and SQIVND (reference sequence). There are 14 residues in the CDR3. CDR3 nucleotide sequence: TGTGCCAGTAGTGCGGGACAGCAGAATTCACCCCTCCACTTT. Its protein is CASSAGQQNSPLHF.

Worth noting for this clonotype: Its ends do not fully match the called genes, so a read error is possible. The rearrangement links TRBV6-6 to TRBJ1-1, with 7 positions matching TRBD1. From germline, CDR1 is MNHNY and CDR2 SVGAGI (reference sequence). The CDR3 is made up of 14 amino acids. This CDR3 reads CANSSRGVDTEAFF. The CDR3 nucleotides are TGTGCCAACAGTTCCAGGGGGGTGGACACTGAAGCTTTCTTT.

About this clonotype itself: A read error may explain this, as a much larger clone is one base away. This chain links TRBV29-1 with TRBJ2-1; 9 nucleotides align to TRBD1. The CDR3 loop spans 15 amino acids. CDR1 and CDR2 (germline): SQVTM, ANQGSEA. Trimming cost V 7 bases and J 11 bases; bases outside gene matches: 18. The CDR3 loop reads CSATGGTGIYGKQFF. The CDR3 region has the DNA TGCAGCGCTACAGGGGGGACAGGGATTTATGGTAAGCAGTTCTTC.

This clonotype was detected only once. No conserved phenylalanine or tryptophan is present at the end of the CDR3, so a read error is the likely explanation. J is TRBJ2-1 and V is TRBV11-2, with D hard to call. The germline V gene has CDR1 SGHAT and CDR2 FQNNGV. The CDR3 has 12 amino acids. CDR3 in amino acids: CANSRNHNEQFS. Here the CDR3 DNA reads TGTGCCAACAGCCGAAATCACAATGAGCAGTTCTCC.

On this clonotype: The junction and the germline gene differ at one end; a read error may be behind it. V usage is TRBV29-1 and J usage is TRBJ2-3, with 9 bases aligning to TRBD2. Germline loops: CDR1 SQVTM, CDR2 ANQGSEA. The CDR3 is 13 residues long. CDR3 DNA sequence: TGCAACGTTGACGCGGGAGGGCGGTATACGCAGTATTTT. Residues: CNVDAGGRYTQYF.

On this clonotype itself: Germline is not matched at one junction end, which may reflect a read error. The chain joins TRBV6-1 to TRBJ2-1; D perhaps matches TRBD1 (5 bases). This CDR3 region has 16 residues. Germline V gene data show CDR1 as MNHNS and CDR2 as SASEGT. CDR3: CPSREYGLASHNEQLF. The CDR3 DNA reads as TGTCCCAGCAGGGAATATGGCCTTGCGAGCCACAATGAGCAGCTCTTC.